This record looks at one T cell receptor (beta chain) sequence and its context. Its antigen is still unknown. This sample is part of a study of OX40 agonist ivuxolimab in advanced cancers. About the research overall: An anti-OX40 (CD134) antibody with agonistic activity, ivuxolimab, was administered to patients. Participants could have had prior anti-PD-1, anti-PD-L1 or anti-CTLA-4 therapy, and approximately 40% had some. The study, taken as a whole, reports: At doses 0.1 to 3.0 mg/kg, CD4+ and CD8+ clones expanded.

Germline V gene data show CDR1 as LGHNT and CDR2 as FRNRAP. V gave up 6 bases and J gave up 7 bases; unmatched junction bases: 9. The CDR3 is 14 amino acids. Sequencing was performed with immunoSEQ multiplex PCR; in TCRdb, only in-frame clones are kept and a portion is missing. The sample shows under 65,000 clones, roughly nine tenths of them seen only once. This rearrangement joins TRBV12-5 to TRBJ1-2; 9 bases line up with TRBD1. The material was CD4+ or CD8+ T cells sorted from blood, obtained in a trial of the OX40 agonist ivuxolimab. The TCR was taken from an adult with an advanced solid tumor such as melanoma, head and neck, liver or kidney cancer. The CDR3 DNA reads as TGTGCTAGTGGATTCGAACAGGGGGCTGGTGGCTACACCTTC. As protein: CASGFEQGAGGYTF.